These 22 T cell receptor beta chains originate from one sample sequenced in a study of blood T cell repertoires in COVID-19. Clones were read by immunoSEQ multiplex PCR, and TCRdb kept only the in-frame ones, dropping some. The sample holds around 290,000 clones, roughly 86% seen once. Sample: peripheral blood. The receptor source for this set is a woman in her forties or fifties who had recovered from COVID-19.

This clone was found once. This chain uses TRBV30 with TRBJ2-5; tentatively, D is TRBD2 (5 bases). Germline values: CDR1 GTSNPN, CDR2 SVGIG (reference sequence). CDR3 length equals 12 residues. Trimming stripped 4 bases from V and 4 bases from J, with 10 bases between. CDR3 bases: TGTGCCTGGATCGGGGTAGGAGAGACCCAGTACTTC. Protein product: CAWIGVGETQYF.

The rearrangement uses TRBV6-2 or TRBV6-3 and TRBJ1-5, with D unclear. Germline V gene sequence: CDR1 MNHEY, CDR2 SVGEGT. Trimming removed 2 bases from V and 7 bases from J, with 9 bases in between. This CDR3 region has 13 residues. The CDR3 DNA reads TGTGCCAGCAGTTACGTTGTATTGCAGCCCCAGCATTTT. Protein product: CASSYVVLQPQHF.

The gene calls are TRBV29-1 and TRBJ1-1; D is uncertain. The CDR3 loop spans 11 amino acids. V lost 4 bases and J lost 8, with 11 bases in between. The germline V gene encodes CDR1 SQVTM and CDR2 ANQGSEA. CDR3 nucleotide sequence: TGCAGCGTTGGGAGAGATTTAGAAGCTTTCTTT. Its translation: CSVGRDLEAFF.

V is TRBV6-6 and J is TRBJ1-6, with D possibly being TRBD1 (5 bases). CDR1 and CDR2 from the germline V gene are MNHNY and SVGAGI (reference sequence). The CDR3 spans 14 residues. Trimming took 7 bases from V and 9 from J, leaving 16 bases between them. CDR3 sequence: CASNPGGEGSPLHF. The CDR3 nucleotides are TGTGCCAGCAACCCCGGGGGGGAGGGTTCACCCCTCCACTTT.

DNA for the CDR3: TGTGCCAGCAGCTTAACGAAGGGGGTCGGTGAGCAGTTCTTC. This gives the protein CASSLTKGVGEQFF. The V gene is TRBV7-3, the J gene TRBJ2-1, with D maybe TRBD1 (6 bases). CDR3 length: 14 residues. Deletions cut 0 bases from V and 9 bases from J, with 12 bases between. Germline CDR1 is SGHTA and CDR2 is FQGTGA.

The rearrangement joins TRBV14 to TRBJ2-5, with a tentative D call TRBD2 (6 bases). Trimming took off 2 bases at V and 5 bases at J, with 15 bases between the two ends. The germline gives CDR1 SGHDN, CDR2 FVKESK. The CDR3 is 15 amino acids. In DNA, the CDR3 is TGTGCCAGCAGCCAAAATTTGGGGACTTGGGAGACCCAGTACTTC. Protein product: CASSQNLGTWETQYF.

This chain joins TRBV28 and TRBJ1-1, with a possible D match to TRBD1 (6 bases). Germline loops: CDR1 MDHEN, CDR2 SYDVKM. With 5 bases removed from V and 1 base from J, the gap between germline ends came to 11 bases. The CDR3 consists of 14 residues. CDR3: CASSRQVTNTEAFF. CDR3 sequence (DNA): TGTGCCAGCAGTCGACAGGTCACGAACACTGAAGCTTTCTTT.

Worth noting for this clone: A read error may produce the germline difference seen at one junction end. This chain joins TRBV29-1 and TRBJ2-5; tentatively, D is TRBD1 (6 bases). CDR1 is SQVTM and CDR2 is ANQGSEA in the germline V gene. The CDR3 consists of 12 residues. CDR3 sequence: CSVDRGQDTQYF. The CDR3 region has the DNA TGCAGCGTTGACAGGGGACAAGATACCCAGTACTTC.

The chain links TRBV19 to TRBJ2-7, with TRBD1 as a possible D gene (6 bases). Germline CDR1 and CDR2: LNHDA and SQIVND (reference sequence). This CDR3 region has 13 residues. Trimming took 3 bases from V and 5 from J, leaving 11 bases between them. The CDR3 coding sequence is TGTGCCAGTAGTATTAGCAGGGGAGACGAGCAGTACTTC. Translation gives CASSISRGDEQYF.

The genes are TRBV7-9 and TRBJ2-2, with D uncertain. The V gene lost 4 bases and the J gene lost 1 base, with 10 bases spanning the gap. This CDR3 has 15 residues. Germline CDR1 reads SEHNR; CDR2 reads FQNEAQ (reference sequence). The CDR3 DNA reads TGTGCCAGCAGCTCGCCCCTAGGGAACACCGGGGAGCTGTTTTTT. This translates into CASSSPLGNTGELFF.

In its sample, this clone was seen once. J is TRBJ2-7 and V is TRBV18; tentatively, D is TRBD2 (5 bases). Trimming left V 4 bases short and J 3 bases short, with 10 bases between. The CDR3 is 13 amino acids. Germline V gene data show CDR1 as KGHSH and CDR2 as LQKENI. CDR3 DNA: TGTGCCAGCTCACTTCGACGGGACTACGAGCAGTACTTC. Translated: CASSLRRDYEQYF.

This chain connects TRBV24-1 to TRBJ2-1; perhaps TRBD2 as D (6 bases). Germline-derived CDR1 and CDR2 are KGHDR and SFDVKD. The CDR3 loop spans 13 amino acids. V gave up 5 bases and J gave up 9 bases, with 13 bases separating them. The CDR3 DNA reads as TGTGCCACCAGTGTTCGTCAGGGAGGTGAGCAGTTCTTC. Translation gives CATSVRQGGEQFF.

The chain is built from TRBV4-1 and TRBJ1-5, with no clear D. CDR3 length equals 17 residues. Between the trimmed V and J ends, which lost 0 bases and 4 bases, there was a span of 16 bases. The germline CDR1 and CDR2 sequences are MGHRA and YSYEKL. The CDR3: CASSQDPGLRPNQPQHF. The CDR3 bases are TGCGCCAGCAGCCAAGACCCAGGCCTCAGACCTAATCAGCCCCAGCATTTT.

CDR3 protein: CASSLESRGGGYTF. CDR3 DNA sequence: TGTGCCAGCAGCTTAGAGAGTCGGGGGGGCGGCTACACCTTC. This sequence joins TRBV7-2 and TRBJ1-2, with D possibly being TRBD1 (6 bases). Germline V gene data show CDR1 as SGHTA and CDR2 as FQGNSA. The CDR3 loop spans 14 amino acids. The V end was cut by 1 base, the J end by 8 bases, with 14 bases between. Full variable domain (outside the CDR3, taken from reference TRBV7-2 and TRBJ1-2): GAGVSQSPSNKVTEKGKDVELRCDPISGHTALYWYRQSLGQGLEFLIYFQGNSAPDKSGLPSDRFSAERTGGSVSTLTIQRTQQEDSAVYLCASSLESRGGGYTFGSGTRLTVV.

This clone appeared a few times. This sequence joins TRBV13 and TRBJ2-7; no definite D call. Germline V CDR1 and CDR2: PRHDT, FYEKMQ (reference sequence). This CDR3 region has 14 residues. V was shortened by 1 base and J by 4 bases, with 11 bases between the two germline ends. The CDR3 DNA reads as TGTGCCAGCAGCTTAGACCGAGGATCTTACGAGCAGTACTTC. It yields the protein CASSLDRGSYEQYF.

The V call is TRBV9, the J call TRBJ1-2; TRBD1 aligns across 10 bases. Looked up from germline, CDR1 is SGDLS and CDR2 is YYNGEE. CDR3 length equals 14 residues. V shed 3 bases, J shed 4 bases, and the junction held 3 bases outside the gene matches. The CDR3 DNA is TGTGCCAGCAGCGCCCGGGACAGGGGCTATGGCTACACCTTC. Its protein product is CASSARDRGYGYTF.

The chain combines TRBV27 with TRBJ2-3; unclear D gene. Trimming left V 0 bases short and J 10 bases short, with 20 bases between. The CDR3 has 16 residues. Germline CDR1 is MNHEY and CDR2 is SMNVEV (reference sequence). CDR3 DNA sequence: TGTGCCAGCAGTTTATCAGTCAGGTCCTCGGTTGTGGCGCAGTATTTT. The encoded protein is CASSLSVRSSVVAQYF.

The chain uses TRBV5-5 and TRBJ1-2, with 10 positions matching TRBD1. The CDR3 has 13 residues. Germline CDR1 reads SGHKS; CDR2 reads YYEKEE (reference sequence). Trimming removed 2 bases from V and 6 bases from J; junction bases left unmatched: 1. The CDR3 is CASSFGQGDGYTF. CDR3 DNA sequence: TGTGCCAGCAGCTTCGGACAGGGGGATGGCTACACCTTC.

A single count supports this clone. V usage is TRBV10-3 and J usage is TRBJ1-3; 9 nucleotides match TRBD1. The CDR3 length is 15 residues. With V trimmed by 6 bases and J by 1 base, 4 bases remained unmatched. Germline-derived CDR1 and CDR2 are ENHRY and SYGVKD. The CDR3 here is CAISPGTGSGNTIYF. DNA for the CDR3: TGTGCCATCAGCCCCGGGACAGGGTCTGGAAACACCATATATTTT.

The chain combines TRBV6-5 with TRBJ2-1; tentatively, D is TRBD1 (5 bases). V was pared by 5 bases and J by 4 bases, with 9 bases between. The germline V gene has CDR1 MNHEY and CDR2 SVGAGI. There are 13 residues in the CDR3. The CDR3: CASSINRYNEQFF. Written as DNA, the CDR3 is TGTGCCAGCAGTATAAACAGGTACAATGAGCAGTTCTTC.

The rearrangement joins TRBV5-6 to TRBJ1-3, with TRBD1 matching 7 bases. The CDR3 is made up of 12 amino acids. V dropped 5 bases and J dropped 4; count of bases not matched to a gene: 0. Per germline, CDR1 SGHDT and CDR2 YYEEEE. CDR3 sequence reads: CASRDRGNTIYF. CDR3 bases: TGTGCCAGCAGGGACAGGGGAAACACCATATATTTT.

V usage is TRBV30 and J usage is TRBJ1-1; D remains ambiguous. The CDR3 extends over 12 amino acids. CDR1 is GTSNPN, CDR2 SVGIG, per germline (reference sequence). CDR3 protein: CICTAINTEAFF. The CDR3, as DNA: TGTATTTGCACAGCTATAAACACTGAAGCTTTCTTT.